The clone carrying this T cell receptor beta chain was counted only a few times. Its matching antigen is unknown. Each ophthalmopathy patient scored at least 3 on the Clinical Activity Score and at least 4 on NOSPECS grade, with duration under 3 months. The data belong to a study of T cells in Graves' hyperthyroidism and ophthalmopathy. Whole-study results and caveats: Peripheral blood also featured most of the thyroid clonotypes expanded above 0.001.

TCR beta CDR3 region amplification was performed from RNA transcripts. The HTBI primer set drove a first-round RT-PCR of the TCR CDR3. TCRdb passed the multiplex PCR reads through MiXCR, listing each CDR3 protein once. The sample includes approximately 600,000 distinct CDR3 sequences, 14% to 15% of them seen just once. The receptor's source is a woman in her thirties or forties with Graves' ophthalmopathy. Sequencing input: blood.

The CDR3 protein is CASTKDSGQPQHF. The CDR3 nucleotides are TGTGCCAGCACGAAGGACAGCGGGCAGCCCCAGCATTTT. The chain is built from TRBV12-3 or TRBV12-4 and TRBJ1-5; a possible D gene is TRBD1 (6 bases). With 7 bases removed from V and 7 bases from J, the gap between germline ends came to 14 bases. CDR3 length: 13 amino acids.